This entry lists 5 T cell receptor beta chains sequenced from one sample in a study of blood T cell repertoires in COVID-19. The method was immunoSEQ multiplex PCR; TCRdb's version includes in-frame clones alone and lacks a portion of them. The table shows around 250,000 clones, with 70% to 90% occurring only once. The sequencing input was PBMCs or T cells enriched from blood (not recorded which). These receptors all come from a young man who had recovered from COVID-19.

The chain is built from TRBV7-8 and TRBJ2-7; 11 bases match TRBD2. This CDR3 contains 14 residues. J lost 3 bases, V lost 4 bases, and 2 bases had no gene match. Germline loops: CDR1 SGHVS, CDR2 FQNEAQ. CDR3 loop: CASSSLAGGYEQYF. The CDR3 DNA is TGTGCCAGCAGCTCTCTAGCGGGAGGCTACGAGCAGTACTTC.

V and J are TRBV11-2 and TRBJ1-1; weak D call: TRBD1 (5 bases). The CDR3 extends over 14 amino acids. Germline lookup yields CDR1 SGHAT and CDR2 FQNNGV. Trimming shortened V by 1 base and J by 5 bases, and 11 bases separated the two germline ends. CDR3: CASSLGMGGTEAFF. Here the CDR3 DNA reads TGTGCCAGCAGCTTAGGGATGGGGGGAACTGAAGCTTTCTTT. Drawing the rest from reference TRBV11-2 and TRBJ1-1, the complete variable domain is EAGVAQSPRYKIIEKRQSVAFWCNPISGHATLYWYQQILGQGPKLLIQFQNNGVVDDSQLPKDRFSAERLKGVDSTLKIQPAKLEDSAVYLCASSLGMGGTEAFFGQGTRLTVV.

The V gene is TRBV30, the J gene TRBJ2-7, with D possibly matching TRBD2 (5 bases). This CDR3 spans 14 amino acids. Germline loops: CDR1 GTSNPN, CDR2 SVGIG (reference sequence). The ends were cut back, 1 base at V and 1 base at J, with 11 bases in the middle. CDR3 coding DNA: TGTGCCTGGAGTGCCCCCCGACTATCCTACGAGCAGTACTTC. Its protein product is CAWSAPRLSYEQYF.

This clone appeared once. The sample contains more than one DNA sequence encoding this CDR3. The chain recombines TRBV15 with TRBJ1-5, with D tentatively TRBD1 (5 bases). Germline CDR1 and CDR2: LNHNV and YYDKDF (reference sequence). This CDR3 is built from 15 residues. V gave up 0 bases and J gave up 4 bases, with 10 bases separating them. CDR3 region: CATSRDRGSNQPQHF. The CDR3 DNA follows: TGTGCCACCAGCAGAGATCGGGGGTCAAATCAGCCCCAGCATTTT.

The chain combines TRBV30 with TRBJ2-4; 10 bases are a match to TRBD2. The CDR3 loop spans 15 amino acids. Germline V CDR1 and CDR2: GTSNPN, SVGIG (reference sequence). V was pared by 2 bases and J by 0 bases, with 1 base of the junction left unmatched. The chain's CDR3 is CAWSTSGVAKNIQYF. CDR3 sequence (DNA): TGTGCCTGGAGTACTAGCGGGGTAGCCAAAAACATTCAGTACTTC.